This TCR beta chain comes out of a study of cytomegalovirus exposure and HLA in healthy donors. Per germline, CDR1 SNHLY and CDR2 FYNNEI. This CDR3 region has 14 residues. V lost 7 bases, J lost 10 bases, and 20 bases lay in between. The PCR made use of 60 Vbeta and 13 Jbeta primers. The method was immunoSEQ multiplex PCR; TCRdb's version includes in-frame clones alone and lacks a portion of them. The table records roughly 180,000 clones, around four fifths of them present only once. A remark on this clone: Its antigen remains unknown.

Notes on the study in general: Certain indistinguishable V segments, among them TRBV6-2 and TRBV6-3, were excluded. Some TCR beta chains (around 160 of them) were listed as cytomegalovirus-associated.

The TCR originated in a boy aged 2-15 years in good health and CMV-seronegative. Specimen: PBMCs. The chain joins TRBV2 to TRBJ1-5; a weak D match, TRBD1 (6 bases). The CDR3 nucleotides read TGTGCCAGCACCAGAGACAGGAGTGTGAAACCCCAGCATTTT. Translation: CASTRDRSVKPQHF.